Shown below are 9 T cell receptor beta chains from a single sample sequenced in a study of beta chain features in type 1 diabetes. Of the isolated RNA, all was reverse transcribed, and so the sequenced material was expressed TCRB transcripts. Here immunoSEQ multiplex PCR was the method, and the copy in TCRdb shows in-frame clones only, minus some. The table lists 130,000 or so clones, less than 20% of them singletons, with 2.3% in the top ten. Regarding the study as a whole: Shortening of TCRB CDR3s, moderate but significant, appeared in all four CD4+ subsets of Type 1 diabetes patients.

These receptors lack a known antigen. Sequencing used central memory CD4+ T cells from blood. Every receptor here comes from a young man with type 1 diabetes.

This clone was observed a handful of times. The V and J genes are TRBV7-9 and TRBJ1-5; D unresolved. The germline CDR1 and CDR2 sequences are SEHNR and FQNEAQ (reference sequence). CDR3 length equals 12 residues. The V end was cut by 4 bases, the J end by 0 bases, with 1 base between. CDR3 in amino acids: CASSYSNQPQHF. For the CDR3, the DNA is TGTGCCAGCAGCTATAGCAATCAGCCCCAGCATTTT.

This clone was picked up a small number of times. The chain uses TRBV18 and TRBJ2-5; no reliable D call. Germline V gene data show CDR1 as KGHSH and CDR2 as LQKENI. Trimming removed 2 bases from V and 5 bases from J, with 9 bases in between. The CDR3 has 13 amino acids. CDR3 region: CASSPITWETQYF. As DNA, the CDR3 is TGTGCCAGCTCACCAATAACATGGGAGACCCAGTACTTC.

In its sample, this clone was seen a few times. The chain is built from TRBV7-9 and TRBJ1-4; a possible D gene is TRBD1 (5 bases). The CDR3 covers 12 residues. In germline, CDR1 is SEHNR, CDR2 FQNEAQ (reference sequence). V was cut by 3 bases and J by 7 bases, with 6 bases left in between. The CDR3 is CASSFGGEKLFF. The DNA for the CDR3 is TGTGCCAGCAGCTTCGGGGGTGAAAAACTGTTTTTT.

This sequence joins TRBV4-2 and TRBJ2-1; 9 bases agree with TRBD2. CDR3 length: 16 residues. Trimming took 1 base from V and 8 from J; bases not matched to a gene: 9. CDR1 is LGHNA, CDR2 YNFKEQ, per germline. The CDR3 region is CASSQVGSGGSDEQFF. DNA of the CDR3: TGTGCCAGCAGCCAAGTGGGCAGCGGGGGGAGCGATGAGCAGTTCTTC.

This clone was found many times. V and J are TRBV9 and TRBJ2-2, with unresolved D. The ends were cut back, 0 bases at V and 7 bases at J, with 7 bases in the middle. CDR1 and CDR2 from the germline V gene are SGDLS and YYNGEE. The CDR3 totals 13 residues. The CDR3 region has the DNA TGTGCCAGCAGCGTAGTTTTTAGCGGGGAGCTGTTTTTT. It encodes CASSVVFSGELFF.

V is TRBV20-1 and J is TRBJ2-5; no reliable D call. CDR3 length: 11 amino acids. Trimming shortened V by 6 bases and J by 5 bases, and 10 bases separated the two germline ends. Germline V gene data show CDR1 as DFQATT and CDR2 as SNEGSKA (reference sequence). The CDR3 coding sequence is TGCAGTGCAACCCGGTCTGAGACCCAGTACTTC. Its translation: CSATRSETQYF.

This clone occurred a few times. The J gene is TRBJ2-5, the V gene TRBV9, with TRBD1 identical over 7 bases. The germline gives CDR1 SGDLS, CDR2 YYNGEE. The CDR3 totals 13 residues. Trimming at V came to 4 bases and at J to 3 bases, leaving 3 bases not matched to a gene. The DNA of the CDR3 is TGTGCCAGCAGCTGGGACAGCGAAGAGACCCAGTACTTC. It yields the protein CASSWDSEETQYF. The full variable domain, with the rest looked up from reference TRBV9 and TRBJ2-5, is DSGVTQTPKHLITATGQRVTLRCSPRSGDLSVYWYQQSLDQGLQFLIQYYNGEERAKGNILERFSAQQFPDLHSELNLSSLELGDSALYFCASSWDSEETQYFGPGTRLLVL.

This clone was recorded a few times. V and J are TRBV9 and TRBJ2-7; a weak D match, TRBD1 (6 bases). Between the trimmed V and J ends, which lost 3 bases and 0 bases, there was a span of 10 bases. This CDR3 contains 14 residues. Germline CDR1 SGDLS, CDR2 YYNGEE. CDR3 nucleotides: TGTGCCAGCAGCGACAGGGCGTCCTCCTACGAGCAGTACTTC. Protein sequence: CASSDRASSYEQYF.

This clone has more than one count but fewer than ten. The chain employs TRBV19 and TRBJ2-1; TRBD1 matches 10 bases. The V segment lost 3 bases and the J segment 7 bases; nucleotides outside the gene matches: 6. The CDR3 is 15 amino acids. Germline assignment: CDR1 LNHDA and CDR2 SQIVND (reference sequence). In DNA, the CDR3 is TGTGCCAGTAGTATGGGTTGGACAGGGGGAAATGAGCAGTTCTTC. Amino acids: CASSMGWTGGNEQFF.